The sequence of this T cell receptor beta chain was determined in a study of control samples from healthy donors and cancer patients. Germline V CDR1 and CDR2: MNHEY, SVGEGT. The junction had 11 bases not matched to a gene; V was cut back by 5 bases and J by 8 bases. This CDR3 is 14 amino acids long. The table came from immunoSEQ multiplex PCR; TCRdb's copy has only in-frame clones and leaves some out. The sample carries about 160,000 clones, over 85% recorded once. The TCR comes from a woman in her sixties or seventies in good health. The V and J genes are TRBV6-2 or TRBV6-3 and TRBJ1-1, with 7 bases fitting TRBD1. The specimen sequenced was blood. The CDR3 DNA reads TGTGCCAGCAGTACGGGAACAGGGGTTCCCGAAGCTTTCTTT. Protein: CASSTGTGVPEAFF.